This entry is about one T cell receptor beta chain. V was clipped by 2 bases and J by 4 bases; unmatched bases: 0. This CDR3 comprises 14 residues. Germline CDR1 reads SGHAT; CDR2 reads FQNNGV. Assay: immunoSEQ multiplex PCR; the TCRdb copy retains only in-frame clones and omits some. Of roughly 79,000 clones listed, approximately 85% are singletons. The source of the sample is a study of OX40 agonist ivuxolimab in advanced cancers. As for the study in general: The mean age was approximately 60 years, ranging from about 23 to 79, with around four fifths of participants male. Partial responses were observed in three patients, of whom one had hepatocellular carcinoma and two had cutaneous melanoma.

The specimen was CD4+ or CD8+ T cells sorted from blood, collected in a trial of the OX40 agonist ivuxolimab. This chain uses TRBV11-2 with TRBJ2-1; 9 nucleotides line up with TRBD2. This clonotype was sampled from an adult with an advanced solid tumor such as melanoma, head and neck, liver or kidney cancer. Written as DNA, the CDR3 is TGTGCCAGCAGCTTAAGCGGGGGGTACAATGAGCAGTTCTTC. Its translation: CASSLSGGYNEQFF. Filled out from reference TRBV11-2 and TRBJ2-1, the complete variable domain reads EAGVAQSPRYKIIEKRQSVAFWCNPISGHATLYWYQQILGQGPKLLIQFQNNGVVDDSQLPKDRFSAERLKGVDSTLKIQPAKLEDSAVYLCASSLSGGYNEQFFGPGTRLTVL.